The table lists the clone carrying this TCR beta chain with many counts. MiXCR, run by TCRdb on the 5' RACE reads, gives a single entry per CDR3 protein. The sample lists tens of thousands of distinct CDR3 sequences, nearly 3.5% occurring once. This sample stems from a study of neurological immune-mediated disorders. This CDR3 comprises 14 residues. Germline CDR1 is DFQATT and CDR2 is SNEGSKA (reference sequence). Losses at the gene ends were 5 bases for V and 5 bases for J; bases not matched to a gene: 8. The chain uses TRBV20-1 and TRBJ2-7, with 11 nucleotides matching TRBD2. The sequence came from a man aged 35 to 55 with multiple sclerosis. The sequenced sample consisted of PBMCs. The CDR3 protein is CSAPLAGDDDEQYF. CDR3 DNA: TGCAGTGCTCCACTAGCGGGAGATGACGACGAGCAGTACTTC.